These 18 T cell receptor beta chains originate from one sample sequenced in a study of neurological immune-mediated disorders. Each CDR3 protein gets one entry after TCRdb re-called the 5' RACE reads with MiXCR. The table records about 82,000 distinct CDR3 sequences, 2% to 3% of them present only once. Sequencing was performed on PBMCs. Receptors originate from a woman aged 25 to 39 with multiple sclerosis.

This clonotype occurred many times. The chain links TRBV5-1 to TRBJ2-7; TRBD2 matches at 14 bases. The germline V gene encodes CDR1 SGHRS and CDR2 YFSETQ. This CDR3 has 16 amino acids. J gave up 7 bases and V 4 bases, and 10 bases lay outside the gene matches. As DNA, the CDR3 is TGCGCCAGCAGCACCGCTCCGGGACTAGCGGGAGAAGAGCAGTACTTC. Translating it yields CASSTAPGLAGEEQYF. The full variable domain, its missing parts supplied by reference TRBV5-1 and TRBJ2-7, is KAGVTQTPRYLIKTRGQQVTLSCSPISGHRSVSWYQQTPGQGLQFLFEYFSETQRNKGNFPGRFSGRQFSNSRSEMNVSTLELGDSALYLCASSTAPGLAGEEQYFGPGTRLTVT.

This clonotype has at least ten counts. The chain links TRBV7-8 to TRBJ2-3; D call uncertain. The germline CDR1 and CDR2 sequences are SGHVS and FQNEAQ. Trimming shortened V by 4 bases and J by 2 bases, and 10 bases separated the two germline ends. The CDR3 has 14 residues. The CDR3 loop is CASSSLSNTDTQYF. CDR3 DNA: TGTGCCAGCAGCTCTCTTTCTAACACAGATACGCAGTATTTT.

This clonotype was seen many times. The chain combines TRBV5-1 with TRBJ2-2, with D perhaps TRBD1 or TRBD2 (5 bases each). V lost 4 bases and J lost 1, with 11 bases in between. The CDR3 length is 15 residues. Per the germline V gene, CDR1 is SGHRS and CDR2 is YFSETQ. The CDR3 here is CASSTPGRNTGELFF. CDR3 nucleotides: TGCGCCAGCAGCACCCCGGGGCGGAACACCGGGGAGCTGTTTTTT.

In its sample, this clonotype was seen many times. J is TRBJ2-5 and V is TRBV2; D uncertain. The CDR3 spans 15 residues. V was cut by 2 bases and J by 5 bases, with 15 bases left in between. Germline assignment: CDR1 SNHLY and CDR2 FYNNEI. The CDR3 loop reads CASSELRQQRETQYF. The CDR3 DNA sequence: TGTGCCAGCAGTGAACTTCGCCAACAGAGGGAGACCCAGTACTTC.

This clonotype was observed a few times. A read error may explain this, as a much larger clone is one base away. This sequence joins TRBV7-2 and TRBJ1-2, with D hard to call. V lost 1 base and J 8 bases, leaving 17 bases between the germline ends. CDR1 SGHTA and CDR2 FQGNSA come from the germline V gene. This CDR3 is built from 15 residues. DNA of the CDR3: TGTGCCAGCAGCTTAGATATGTCACCAAGCGGAGGCTACACCTTC. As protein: CASSLDMSPSGGYTF.

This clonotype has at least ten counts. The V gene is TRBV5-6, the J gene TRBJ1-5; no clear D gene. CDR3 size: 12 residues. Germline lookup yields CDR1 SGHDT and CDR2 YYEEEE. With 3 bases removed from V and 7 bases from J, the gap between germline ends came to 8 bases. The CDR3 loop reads CASSSSGQPQHF. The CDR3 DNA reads TGTGCCAGCAGCTCCTCTGGGCAGCCCCAGCATTTT.

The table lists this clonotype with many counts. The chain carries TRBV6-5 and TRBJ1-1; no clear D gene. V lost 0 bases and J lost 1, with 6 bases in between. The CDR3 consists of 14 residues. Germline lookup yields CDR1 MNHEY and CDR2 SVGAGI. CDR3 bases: TGTGCCAGCAGTTACTCTCGGACGAACACTGAAGCTTTCTTT. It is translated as CASSYSRTNTEAFF.

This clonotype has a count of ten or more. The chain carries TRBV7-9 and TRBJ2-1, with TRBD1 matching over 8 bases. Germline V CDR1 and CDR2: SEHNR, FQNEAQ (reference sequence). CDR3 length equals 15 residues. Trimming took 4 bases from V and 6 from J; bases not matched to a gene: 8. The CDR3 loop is CASSSPTGGINEQFF. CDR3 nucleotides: TGTGCCAGCAGCTCACCCACAGGGGGAATCAATGAGCAGTTCTTC. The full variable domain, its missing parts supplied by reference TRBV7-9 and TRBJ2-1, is DTGVSQNPRHKITKRGQNVTFRCDPISEHNRLYWYRQTLGQGPEFLTYFQNEAQLEKSRLLSDRFSAERPKGSFSTLEIQRTEQGDSAMYLCASSSPTGGINEQFFGPGTRLTVL.

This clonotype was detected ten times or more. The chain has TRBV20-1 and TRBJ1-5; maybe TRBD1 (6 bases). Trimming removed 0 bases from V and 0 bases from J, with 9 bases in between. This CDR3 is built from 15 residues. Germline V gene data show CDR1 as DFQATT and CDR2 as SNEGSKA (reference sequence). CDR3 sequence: CSARDRTVSNQPQHF. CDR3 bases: TGCAGTGCTAGAGATCGGACAGTTAGCAATCAGCCCCAGCATTTT.

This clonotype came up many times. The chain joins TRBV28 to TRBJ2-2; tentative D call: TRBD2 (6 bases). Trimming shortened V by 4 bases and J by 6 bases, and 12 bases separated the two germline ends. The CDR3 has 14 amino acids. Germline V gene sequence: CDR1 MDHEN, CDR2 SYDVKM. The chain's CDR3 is CASSWRERAGELFF. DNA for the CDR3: TGTGCCAGCAGTTGGAGGGAGCGTGCCGGGGAGCTGTTTTTT.

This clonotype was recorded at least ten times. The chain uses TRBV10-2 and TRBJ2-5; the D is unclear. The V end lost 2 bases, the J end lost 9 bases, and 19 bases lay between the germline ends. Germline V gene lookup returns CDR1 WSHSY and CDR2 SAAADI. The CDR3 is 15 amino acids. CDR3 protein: CASSESRARYGAQYF. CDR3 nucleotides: TGCGCCAGCAGTGAGAGTAGAGCTCGCTATGGGGCCCAGTACTTC.

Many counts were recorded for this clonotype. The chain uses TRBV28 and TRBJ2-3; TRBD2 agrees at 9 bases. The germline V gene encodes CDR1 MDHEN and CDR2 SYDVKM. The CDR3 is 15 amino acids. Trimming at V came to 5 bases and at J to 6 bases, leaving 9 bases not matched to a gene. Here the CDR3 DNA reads TGTGCCAGCAGTCACCAGGGAGCGGGAGGCGATACGCAGTATTTT. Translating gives CASSHQGAGGDTQYF.

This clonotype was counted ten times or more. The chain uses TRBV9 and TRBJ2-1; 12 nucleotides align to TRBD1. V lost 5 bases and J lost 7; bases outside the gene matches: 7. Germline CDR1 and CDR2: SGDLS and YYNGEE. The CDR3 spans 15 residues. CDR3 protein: CASRGGQGARNEQFF. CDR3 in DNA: TGTGCCAGCAGGGGGGGACAGGGGGCCCGGAATGAGCAGTTCTTC.

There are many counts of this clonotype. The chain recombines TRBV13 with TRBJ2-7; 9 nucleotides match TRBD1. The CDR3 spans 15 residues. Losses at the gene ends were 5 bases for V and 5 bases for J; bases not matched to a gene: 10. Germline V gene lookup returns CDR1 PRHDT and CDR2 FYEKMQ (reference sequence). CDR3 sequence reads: CASSPRTGAWDEQYF. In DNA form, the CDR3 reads TGTGCCAGCAGCCCCCGGACAGGGGCCTGGGACGAGCAGTACTTC. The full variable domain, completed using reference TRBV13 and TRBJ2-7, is AAGVIQSPRHLIKEKRETATLKCYPIPRHDTVYWYQQGPGQDPQFLISFYEKMQSDKGSIPDRFSAQQFSDYHSELNMSSLELGDSALYFCASSPRTGAWDEQYFGPGTRLTVT.

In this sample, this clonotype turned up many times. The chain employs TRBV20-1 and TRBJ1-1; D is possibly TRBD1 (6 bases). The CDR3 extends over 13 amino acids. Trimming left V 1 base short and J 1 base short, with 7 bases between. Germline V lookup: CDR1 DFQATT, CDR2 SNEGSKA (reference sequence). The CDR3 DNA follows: TGCAGTGCTAGAGGGACAGCGAACACTGAAGCTTTCTTT. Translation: CSARGTANTEAFF.

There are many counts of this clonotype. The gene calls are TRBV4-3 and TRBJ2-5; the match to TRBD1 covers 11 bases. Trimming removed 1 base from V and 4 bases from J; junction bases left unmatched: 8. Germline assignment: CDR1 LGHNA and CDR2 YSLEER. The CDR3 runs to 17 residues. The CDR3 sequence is CASSQVQDRGRGETQYF. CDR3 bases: TGCGCCAGCAGCCAAGTCCAGGACAGGGGGCGTGGAGAGACCCAGTACTTC.

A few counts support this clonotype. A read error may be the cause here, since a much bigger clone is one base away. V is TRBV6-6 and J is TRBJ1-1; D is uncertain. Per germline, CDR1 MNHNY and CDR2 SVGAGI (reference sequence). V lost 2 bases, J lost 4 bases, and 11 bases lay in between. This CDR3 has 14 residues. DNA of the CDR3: TGTGCCAGCAGTTACGGAACCGAGGGCACTGAAGCTTTCTTT. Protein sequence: CASSYGTEGTEAFF.

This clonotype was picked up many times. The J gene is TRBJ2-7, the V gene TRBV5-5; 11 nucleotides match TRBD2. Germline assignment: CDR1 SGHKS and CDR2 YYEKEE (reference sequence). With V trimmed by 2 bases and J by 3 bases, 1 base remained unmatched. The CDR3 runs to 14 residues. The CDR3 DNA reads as TGTGCCAGCAGCTTTAGCGGGAGGGACTACGAGCAGTACTTC. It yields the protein CASSFSGRDYEQYF.